One sample yielded the 26 T cell receptor beta chains listed below, sequenced in a study of regulatory T cells in long-lasting Graves disease. Indicated time point: persistent/refractory GD, antithyroid drugs over 5 years with positive TRAb. PBMC RNA was the source of the TCR library. HTBI primers from iRepertoire and Arm-PCR of CDR3 regions yielded the TCR beta libraries. One entry per CDR3 protein, called by TCRdb with MiXCR from the multiplex PCR reads. The top ten clones hold 14% of a sample with roughly 430,000 distinct CDR3 sequences, 20% to 25% of them seen once. Sequenced here: peripheral blood mononuclear cells (PBMCs), sampled when the disease was refractory, from a patient treated with antithyroid drugs. All receptors come from a female donor with Graves disease.

Details on this clonotype: A read error is possible here, since a much larger clone lies one base away. The chain employs TRBV29-1 and TRBJ2-1; unclear D gene. The V end was cut by 7 bases, the J end by 10 bases, with 17 bases between. CDR1 is SQVTM, CDR2 ANQGSEA, per germline. The CDR3 consists of 12 residues. The CDR3 DNA sequence: TGCAGCGCAGTAGCCGATTCCTACGAGCAGTTCTTC. This gives the protein CSAVADSYEQFF.

This rearrangement joins TRBV10-3 to TRBJ2-2, with no clear D. The V gene's germline CDR1 is ENHRY and CDR2 SYGVKD. V lost 4 bases and J 6 bases, leaving 12 bases between the germline ends. The CDR3 runs 14 residues. In DNA form, the CDR3 reads TGTGCCATCAGTGGAGACTCATCCCCCGGGGAGCTGTTTTTT. Its protein product is CAISGDSSPGELFF.

The chain recombines TRBV9 with TRBJ2-2, with 9 bases fitting TRBD1. With V trimmed by 7 bases and J by 4 bases, 2 bases remained unmatched. Germline CDR1 reads SGDLS; CDR2 reads YYNGEE. The CDR3 contains 13 residues. CDR3 coding DNA: TGTGCCAGCGGGACAGGGCTCACCGGGGAGCTGTTTTTT. Amino acid sequence: CASGTGLTGELFF.

This chain links TRBV10-3 with TRBJ2-1, with a tentative D call TRBD2 (6 bases). Trimming took 6 bases from V and 5 from J, leaving 17 bases between them. Germline CDR1 is ENHRY and CDR2 is SYGVKD. There are 15 residues in the CDR3. In DNA form, the CDR3 reads TGTGCCATCAGGGCTCTAACGGGAGTCCACAATGAGCAGTTCTTC. Protein: CAIRALTGVHNEQFF.

Remarks on this clonotype: A much bigger clone sits one base away, suggesting this may be a read error. A read error is likely, as this CDR3 ends without the conserved phenylalanine or tryptophan. The gene calls are TRBV3-1 and TRBJ2-7; 12 bases line up with TRBD2. There are 14 residues in the CDR3. CDR1 LGHDT and CDR2 YNNKEL come from the germline V gene (reference sequence). V gave up 8 bases and J gave up 4 bases; unmatched junction bases: 6. CDR3 sequence: CASGLAGTLYEQYS. CDR3 coding DNA: TGTGCCAGCGGACTAGCGGGGACCCTATACGAGCAGTACTCC.

This clonotype was seen many times. The chain combines TRBV27 with TRBJ1-2; D is perhaps TRBD1 (6 bases). Germline V gives CDR1 MNHEY, CDR2 SMNVEV (reference sequence). The CDR3 sequence is 13 residues long. Trimming pared 4 bases from V and 2 bases from J, leaving 8 bases between. The CDR3 sequence: CASSYQGNYGYTF. The CDR3 DNA reads TGTGCCAGCAGTTACCAGGGGAACTATGGCTACACCTTC.

This chain links TRBV7-9 with TRBJ1-2; maybe TRBD1 (6 bases). Trimming pared 1 base from V and 7 bases from J, leaving 10 bases between. The CDR3 sequence is 13 residues long. CDR1 SEHNR and CDR2 FQNEAQ come from the germline V gene (reference sequence). The CDR3 region has the DNA TGTGCCAGCAGCTTAGGTGGGGGCCGTGGCTACACCTTC. Encoded protein: CASSLGGGRGYTF.

This chain uses TRBV7-2 with TRBJ1-2; D gene unclear. This CDR3 region has 12 residues. CDR1 is SGHTA, CDR2 FQGNSA, per germline. V lost 2 bases and J 6 bases, leaving 7 bases between the germline ends. This chain's CDR3 is CASSLNWDGYTF. CDR3 coding DNA: TGTGCCAGCAGCTTAAATTGGGATGGCTACACCTTC.

This sequence joins TRBV6-4 and TRBJ2-2; 8 bases line up with TRBD2. This CDR3 is 17 amino acids long. Trimming at V came to 5 bases and at J to 4 bases, leaving 12 bases not matched to a gene. The germline CDR1 and CDR2 sequences are MRHNA and SNTAGT. The CDR3 DNA follows: TGTGCCAGCAGTTACTTAGGGACTAGTATGAGCACCGGGGAGCTGTTTTTT. Its translation is CASSYLGTSMSTGELFF.

This clonotype was seen many times. The rearrangement uses TRBV6-1 and TRBJ1-1; D call uncertain. This CDR3 is 11 amino acids long. V dropped 11 bases and J dropped 11 bases, with 18 bases sitting between them. The germline V gene has CDR1 MNHNS and CDR2 SASEGT. CDR3 sequence reads: CAYPGLGAAFF. DNA for the CDR3: TGTGCCTACCCCGGCCTGGGAGCCGCTTTCTTT.

This clonotype has just a few counts. The chain links TRBV5-4 to TRBJ2-5; D is perhaps TRBD2 (6 bases). V lost 4 bases and J 3 bases, leaving 13 bases between the germline ends. The CDR3 contains 14 residues. Germline CDR1 SGHNT, CDR2 YYREEE (reference sequence). The CDR3 sequence is CASSPGGGEETQYF. CDR3 sequence (DNA): TGTGCCAGCAGCCCAGGCGGAGGGGAAGAGACCCAGTACTTC.

The table lists this clonotype with many counts. The V gene is TRBV20-1, the J gene TRBJ2-5; TRBD2 matches 12 bases. V shed 3 bases and J 4 bases; nucleotides not matched to a gene: 9. The CDR3 runs to 16 residues. Germline lookup yields CDR1 DFQATT and CDR2 SNEGSKA (reference sequence). The CDR3 is CSASPTSGRMVETQYF. The CDR3, as DNA: TGCAGTGCTAGTCCGACTAGCGGGAGAATGGTAGAGACCCAGTACTTC.

Ten or more counts support this clonotype. The chain couples TRBV20-1 to TRBJ2-5; no reliable D call. V lost 5 bases, J lost 1 base, and 8 bases lay in between. CDR3 length: 12 residues. Looked up from germline, CDR1 is DFQATT and CDR2 is SNEGSKA (reference sequence). CDR3 sequence (DNA): TGCAGTGCTTCCCCCCGCCAAGAGACCCAGTACTTC. This sequence encodes CSASPRQETQYF.

This clonotype was recorded a few times. V and J are TRBV25-1 and TRBJ1-2; D perhaps matches TRBD1 (6 bases). Deletions cut 6 bases from V and 1 base from J, with 12 bases between. This CDR3 comprises 14 residues. Germline CDR1 reads MGHDK; CDR2 reads SYGVNS. The CDR3 sequence is CASSGQIFNYGYTF. The CDR3, as DNA: TGTGCCAGCAGCGGACAGATCTTTAACTATGGCTACACCTTC.

This clonotype was found a few times. The chain has TRBV6-1 and TRBJ1-5, with D hard to call. CDR1 MNHNS and CDR2 SASEGT come from the germline V gene. The ends were cut back, 4 bases at V and 5 bases at J, with 9 bases in the middle. This CDR3 has 13 amino acids. The CDR3 sequence is CASSAQRDQPQHF. The CDR3 bases are TGTGCCAGCAGTGCACAGCGAGATCAGCCCCAGCATTTT.

The J gene is TRBJ2-7, the V gene TRBV4-2; possibly TRBD1 for D (6 bases). V was trimmed by 2 bases and J by 3 bases, leaving 11 bases between them. Germline CDR1 LGHNA, CDR2 YNFKEQ. The CDR3 is 14 amino acids. CDR3: CASSQLTGDYEQYF. CDR3 DNA sequence: TGTGCCAGCAGCCAACTGACAGGAGACTACGAGCAGTACTTC.

To note about this clonotype: A much larger clonotype is one base distant, so this may be a read error. V gene TRBV6-1 combines with J gene TRBJ2-7; D is unclear. The CDR3 length is 12 residues. The germline CDR1 and CDR2 sequences are MNHNS and SASEGT. V lost 8 bases and J lost 6, with 14 bases in between. The CDR3 DNA reads as TGTGCCAGCGGCTCAGGATCGGGCGAGCAGTACTTC. Amino acid sequence: CASGSGSGEQYF.

This clonotype has more than one count but fewer than ten. The CDR3 sequence: CATSRDRSGGVLATQYF. The CDR3 DNA follows: TGTGCCACCAGCAGAGATCGGAGCGGGGGAGTGTTGGCGACCCAGTACTTC. This sequence joins TRBV15 and TRBJ2-5, with 8 bases lining up with TRBD2. With V trimmed by 0 bases and J by 7 bases, 13 bases remained unmatched. Germline loops: CDR1 LNHNV, CDR2 YYDKDF (reference sequence). The CDR3 has 17 residues.

As for this clonotype: A much larger clone differs by one base, so this may be a read error. J is TRBJ2-7 and V is TRBV6-5; the match to TRBD2 covers 8 bases. J was trimmed by 1 base and V by 2 bases; bases with no gene match: 7. This CDR3 is built from 16 residues. Germline V gene sequence: CDR1 MNHEY, CDR2 SVGAGI. The CDR3 nucleotides are TGTGCCAGCAGTTACACCCTCGGGGGGGAGTCCTACGAGCAGTACTTC. Its protein product is CASSYTLGGESYEQYF.

The chain uses TRBV7-9 and TRBJ2-1; TRBD2 matches 11 bases. There are 19 residues in the CDR3. Germline V gene data show CDR1 as SEHNR and CDR2 as FQNEAQ (reference sequence). The V segment lost 5 bases and the J segment 3 bases; nucleotides outside the gene matches: 15. CDR3: CASSPFGFSGRAIYNEQFF. CDR3 sequence (DNA): TGTGCCAGCAGCCCTTTTGGGTTTAGCGGGAGGGCCATCTACAATGAGCAGTTCTTC.

The V and J genes are TRBV20-1 and TRBJ2-2; D remains unclear. This CDR3 spans 13 amino acids. Deletions cut 3 bases from V and 2 bases from J, with 7 bases between. Germline V gives CDR1 DFQATT, CDR2 SNEGSKA (reference sequence). As DNA, the CDR3 is TGCAGTGCTAGGCTGGTCAACACCGGGGAGCTGTTTTTT. Protein: CSARLVNTGELFF.

This clonotype was seen many times. V usage is TRBV5-1 and J usage is TRBJ2-2, with TRBD1 matching 7 bases. V shed 4 bases, J shed 0 bases, and the junction held 6 bases outside the gene matches. The CDR3 sequence is 16 residues long. The germline CDR1 and CDR2 sequences are SGHRS and YFSETQ. In DNA form, the CDR3 reads TGCGCCAGCAGCCATCCGGGGACAGCGAACACCGGGGAGCTGTTTTTT. Protein: CASSHPGTANTGELFF. The complete variable domain, with remaining parts taken from reference TRBV5-1 and TRBJ2-2, reads KAGVTQTPRYLIKTRGQQVTLSCSPISGHRSVSWYQQTPGQGLQFLFEYFSETQRNKGNFPGRFSGRQFSNSRSEMNVSTLELGDSALYLCASSHPGTANTGELFFGEGSRLTVL.

There are many counts of this clonotype. CDR3 loop: CASGLSVGAERTYEQYF. DNA for the CDR3: TGTGCTAGTGGTTTGAGCGTGGGTGCGGAAAGGACATACGAGCAGTACTTC. V gene TRBV12-5 combines with J gene TRBJ2-7, with a weak D call TRBD1 (5 bases). Germline CDR1 and CDR2: LGHNT and FRNRAP. V was shortened by 2 bases and J by 4 bases, with 21 bases between the two germline ends. This CDR3 is 17 amino acids long.

This clonotype was observed a few times. The chain joins TRBV24-1 to TRBJ2-5; D might be TRBD1 or TRBD2, each matching 5 bases. The CDR3 has 15 amino acids. The V and J ends lost 3 bases and 4 bases respectively, with 14 bases between them. Germline V gives CDR1 KGHDR, CDR2 SFDVKD. The CDR3 region has the DNA TGTGCCACCAGTGATCCCCGAGGGGCCGGAGAGACCCAGTACTTC. Translated, it gives CATSDPRGAGETQYF.

The sample holds a few counts of this clonotype. This chain's CDR3 is CASSSRDRVYGYTF. Here the CDR3 DNA reads TGTGCCAGCAGCTCCCGGGACAGGGTCTATGGCTACACCTTC. The genes are TRBV6-1 and TRBJ1-2; 9 bases map to TRBD1. This CDR3 region has 14 residues. In germline, CDR1 is MNHNS, CDR2 SASEGT. The ends lost 6 bases at V and 4 bases at J; junction bases unmatched: 6.

This clonotype was picked up many times. V usage is TRBV6-5 and J usage is TRBJ1-6; 9 bases fit TRBD1. This CDR3 spans 15 amino acids. The germline CDR1 and CDR2 sequences are MNHEY and SVGAGI. With V trimmed by 4 bases and J by 9 bases, 7 bases remained unmatched. In DNA form, the CDR3 reads TGTGCCAGCAGTTCCAACGGACAGGGGTTTTCACCCCTCCACTTT. It yields the protein CASSSNGQGFSPLHF.